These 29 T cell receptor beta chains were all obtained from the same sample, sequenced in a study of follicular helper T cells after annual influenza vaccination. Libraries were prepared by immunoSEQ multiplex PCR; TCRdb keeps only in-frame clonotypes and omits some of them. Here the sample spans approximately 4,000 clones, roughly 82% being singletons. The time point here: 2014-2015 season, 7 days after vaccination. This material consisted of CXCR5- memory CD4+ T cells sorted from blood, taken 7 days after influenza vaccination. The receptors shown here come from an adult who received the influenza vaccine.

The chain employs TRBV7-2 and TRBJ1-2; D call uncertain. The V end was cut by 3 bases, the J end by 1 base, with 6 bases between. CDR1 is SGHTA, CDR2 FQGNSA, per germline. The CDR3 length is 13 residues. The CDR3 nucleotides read TGTGCCAGCAGCTTCTCAAGTAACTATGGCTACACCTTC. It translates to CASSFSSNYGYTF.

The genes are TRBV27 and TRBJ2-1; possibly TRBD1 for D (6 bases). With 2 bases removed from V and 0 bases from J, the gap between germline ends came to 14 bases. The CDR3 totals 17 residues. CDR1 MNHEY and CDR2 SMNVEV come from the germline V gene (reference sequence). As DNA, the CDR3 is TGTGCCAGCAGTTTAGTTGGGACACCTTACTCCTACAATGAGCAGTTCTTC. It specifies CASSLVGTPYSYNEQFF.

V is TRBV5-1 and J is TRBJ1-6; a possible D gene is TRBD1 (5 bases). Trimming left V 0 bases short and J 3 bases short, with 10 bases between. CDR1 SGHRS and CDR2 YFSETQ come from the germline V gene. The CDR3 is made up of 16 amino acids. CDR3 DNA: TGCGCCAGCAGCTTGGCCGGGACGTACTATAATTCACCCCTCCACTTT. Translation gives CASSLAGTYYNSPLHF.

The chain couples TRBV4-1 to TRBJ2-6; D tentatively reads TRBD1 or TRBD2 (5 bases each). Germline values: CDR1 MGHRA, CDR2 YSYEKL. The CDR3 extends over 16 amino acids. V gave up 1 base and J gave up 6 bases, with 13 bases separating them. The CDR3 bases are TGCGCCAGCAGCCAAGGAAAGGGGACCCAGGCCAACGTCCTGACTTTC. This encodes CASSQGKGTQANVLTF.

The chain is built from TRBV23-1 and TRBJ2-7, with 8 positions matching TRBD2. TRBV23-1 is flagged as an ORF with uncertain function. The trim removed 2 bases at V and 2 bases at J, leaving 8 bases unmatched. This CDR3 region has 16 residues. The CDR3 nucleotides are TGCGCCAGCAGTCAAAGACTAGCGAACCTACCCTACGAGCAGTACTTC. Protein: CASSQRLANLPYEQYF.

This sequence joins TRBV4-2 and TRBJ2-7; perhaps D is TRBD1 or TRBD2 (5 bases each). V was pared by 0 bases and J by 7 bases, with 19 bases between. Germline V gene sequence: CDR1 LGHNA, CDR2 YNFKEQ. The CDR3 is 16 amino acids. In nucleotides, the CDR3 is TGTGCCAGCAGCCAAGATTGGGGACCTAAAACGGGGGAGCAGTACTTC. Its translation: CASSQDWGPKTGEQYF.

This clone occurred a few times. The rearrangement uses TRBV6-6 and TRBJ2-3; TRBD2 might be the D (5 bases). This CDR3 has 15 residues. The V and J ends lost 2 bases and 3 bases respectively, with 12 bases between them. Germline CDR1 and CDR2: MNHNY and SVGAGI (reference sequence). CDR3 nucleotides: TGTGCCAGCAGTTACGACCCTAGAGGGACAGATACGCAGTATTTT. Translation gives CASSYDPRGTDTQYF.

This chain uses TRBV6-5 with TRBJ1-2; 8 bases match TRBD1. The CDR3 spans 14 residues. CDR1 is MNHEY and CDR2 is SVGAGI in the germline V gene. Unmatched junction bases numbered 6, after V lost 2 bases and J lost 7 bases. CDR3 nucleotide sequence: TGTGCCAGCAGTTACGGAACAGGGGGTTTTGGCTACACCTTC. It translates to CASSYGTGGFGYTF.

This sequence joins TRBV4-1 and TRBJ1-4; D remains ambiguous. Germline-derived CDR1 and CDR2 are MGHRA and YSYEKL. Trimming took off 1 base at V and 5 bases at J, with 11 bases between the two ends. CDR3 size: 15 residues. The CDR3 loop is CASSQVSRLNEKLFF. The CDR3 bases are TGCGCCAGCAGCCAAGTATCCAGGCTAAATGAAAAACTGTTTTTT.

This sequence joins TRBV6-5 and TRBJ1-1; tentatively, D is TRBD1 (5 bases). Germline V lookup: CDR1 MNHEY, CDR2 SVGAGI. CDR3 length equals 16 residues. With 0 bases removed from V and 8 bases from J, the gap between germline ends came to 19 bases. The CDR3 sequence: CASSYSIGVGGGEAFF. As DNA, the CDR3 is TGTGCCAGCAGTTACTCTATCGGGGTCGGCGGGGGAGAAGCTTTCTTT.

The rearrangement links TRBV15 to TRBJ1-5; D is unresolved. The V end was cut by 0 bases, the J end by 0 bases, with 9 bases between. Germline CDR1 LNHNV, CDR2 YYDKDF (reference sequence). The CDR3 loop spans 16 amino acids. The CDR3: CATSRDGQSSNQPQHF. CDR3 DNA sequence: TGTGCCACCAGCAGAGATGGGCAGAGTAGCAATCAGCCCCAGCATTTT. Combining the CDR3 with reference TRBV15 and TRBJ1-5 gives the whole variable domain DAMVIQNPRYQVTQFGKPVTLSCSQTLNHNVMYWYQQKSSQAPKLLFHYYDKDFNNEADTPDNFQSRRPNTSFCFLDIRSPGLGDTAMYLCATSRDGQSSNQPQHFGDGTRLSIL.

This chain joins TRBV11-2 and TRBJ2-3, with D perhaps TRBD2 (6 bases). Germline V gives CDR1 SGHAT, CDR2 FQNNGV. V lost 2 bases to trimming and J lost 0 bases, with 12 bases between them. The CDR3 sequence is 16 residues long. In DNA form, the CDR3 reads TGTGCCAGCAGCTTACCCGGGACTCTTAGCACAGATACGCAGTATTTT. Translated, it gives CASSLPGTLSTDTQYF.

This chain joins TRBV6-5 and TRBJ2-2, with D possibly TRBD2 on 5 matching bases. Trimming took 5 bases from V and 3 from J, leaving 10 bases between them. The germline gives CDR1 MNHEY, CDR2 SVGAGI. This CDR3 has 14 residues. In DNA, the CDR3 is TGTGCCAGCAGTATCCGAGGGCACACCGGGGAGCTGTTTTTT. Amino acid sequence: CASSIRGHTGELFF.

The CDR3 DNA is TGTGCCGTACTCCGTCCCGGGACAGGGGGAGAAAAACTGTTTTTT. The encoded protein is CAVLRPGTGGEKLFF. The V call is TRBV7-2, the J call TRBJ1-4; 11 positions agree with TRBD1. V was clipped by 11 bases and J by 8 bases; unmatched bases: 13. Germline loops: CDR1 SGHTA, CDR2 FQGNSA. The CDR3 is made up of 15 amino acids.

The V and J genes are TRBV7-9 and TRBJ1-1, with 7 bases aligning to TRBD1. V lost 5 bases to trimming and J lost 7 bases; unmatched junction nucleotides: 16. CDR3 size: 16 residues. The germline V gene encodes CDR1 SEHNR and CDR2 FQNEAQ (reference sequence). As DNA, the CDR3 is TGTGCCAGCAGCCCGACTACAGGGGACTTGACTAGTGAAGCTTTCTTT. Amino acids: CASSPTTGDLTSEAFF.

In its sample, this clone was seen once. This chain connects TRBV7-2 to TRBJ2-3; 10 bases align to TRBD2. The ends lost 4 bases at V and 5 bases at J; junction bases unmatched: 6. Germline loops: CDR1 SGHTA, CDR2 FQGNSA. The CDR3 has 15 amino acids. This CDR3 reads CASSSQRGGQDTQYF. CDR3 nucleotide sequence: TGTGCCAGCAGCTCCCAGCGGGGGGGGCAAGATACGCAGTATTTT. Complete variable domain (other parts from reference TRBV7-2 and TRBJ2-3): GAGVSQSPSNKVTEKGKDVELRCDPISGHTALYWYRQSLGQGLEFLIYFQGNSAPDKSGLPSDRFSAERTGGSVSTLTIQRTQQEDSAVYLCASSSQRGGQDTQYFGPGTRLTVL.

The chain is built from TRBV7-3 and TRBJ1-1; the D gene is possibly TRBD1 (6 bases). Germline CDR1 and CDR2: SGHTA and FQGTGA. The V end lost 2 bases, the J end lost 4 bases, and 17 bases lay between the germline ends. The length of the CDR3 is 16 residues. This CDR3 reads CASSLSFSAGVTEAFF. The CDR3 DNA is TGTGCCAGCAGCTTATCGTTTAGCGCAGGGGTCACTGAAGCTTTCTTT.

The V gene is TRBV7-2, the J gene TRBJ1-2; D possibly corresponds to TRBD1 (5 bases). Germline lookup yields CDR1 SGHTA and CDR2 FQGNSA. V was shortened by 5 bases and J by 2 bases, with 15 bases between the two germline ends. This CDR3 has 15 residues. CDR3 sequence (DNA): TGTGCCAGCAGCGAAGAACGGGGGGGGAACTATGGCTACACCTTC. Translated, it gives CASSEERGGNYGYTF.

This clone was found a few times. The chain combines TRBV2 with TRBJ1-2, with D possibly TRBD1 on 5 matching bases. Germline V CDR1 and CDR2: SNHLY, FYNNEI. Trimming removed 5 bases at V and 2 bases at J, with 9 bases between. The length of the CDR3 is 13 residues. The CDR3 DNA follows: TGTGCCAGCAGTTCGAGGGGAAACTATGGCTACACCTTC. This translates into CASSSRGNYGYTF.

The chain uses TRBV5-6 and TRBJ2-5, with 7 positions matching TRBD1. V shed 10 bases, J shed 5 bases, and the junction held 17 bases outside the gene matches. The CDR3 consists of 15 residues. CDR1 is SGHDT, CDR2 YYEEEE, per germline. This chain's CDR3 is CAEEFGGQFGETQYF. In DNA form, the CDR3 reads TGTGCCGAAGAATTTGGGGGACAGTTCGGGGAGACCCAGTACTTC.

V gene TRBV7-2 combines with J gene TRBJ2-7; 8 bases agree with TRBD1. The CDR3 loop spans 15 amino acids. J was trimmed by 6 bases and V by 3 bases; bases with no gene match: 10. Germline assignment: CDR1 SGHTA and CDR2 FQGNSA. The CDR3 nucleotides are TGTGCCAGCAGCTTTACGGGAGACAGGGGAACCGAGCAGTACTTC. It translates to CASSFTGDRGTEQYF. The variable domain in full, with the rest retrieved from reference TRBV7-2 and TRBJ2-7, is GAGVSQSPSNKVTEKGKDVELRCDPISGHTALYWYRQSLGQGLEFLIYFQGNSAPDKSGLPSDRFSAERTGGSVSTLTIQRTQQEDSAVYLCASSFTGDRGTEQYFGPGTRLTVT.

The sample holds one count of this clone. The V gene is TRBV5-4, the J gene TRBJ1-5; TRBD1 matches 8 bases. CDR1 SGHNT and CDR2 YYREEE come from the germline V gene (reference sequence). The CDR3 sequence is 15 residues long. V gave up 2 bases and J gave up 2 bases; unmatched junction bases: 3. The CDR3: CASSLGTGGNQPQHF. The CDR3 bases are TGTGCCAGCAGCTTAGGGACAGGCGGCAATCAGCCCCAGCATTTT.

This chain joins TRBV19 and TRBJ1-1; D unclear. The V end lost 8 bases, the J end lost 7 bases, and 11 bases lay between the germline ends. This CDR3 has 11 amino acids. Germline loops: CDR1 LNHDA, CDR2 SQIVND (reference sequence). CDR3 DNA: TGTGCCAGTTGGGGTGGGGTTGAAGCTTTCTTT. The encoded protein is CASWGGVEAFF.

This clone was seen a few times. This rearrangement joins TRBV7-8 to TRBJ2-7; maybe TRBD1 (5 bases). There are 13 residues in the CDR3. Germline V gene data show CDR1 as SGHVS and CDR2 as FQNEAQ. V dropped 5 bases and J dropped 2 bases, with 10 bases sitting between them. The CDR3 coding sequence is TGTGCCAGCAGCCCCGACAGAGCCTACGAGCAGTACTTC. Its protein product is CASSPDRAYEQYF.

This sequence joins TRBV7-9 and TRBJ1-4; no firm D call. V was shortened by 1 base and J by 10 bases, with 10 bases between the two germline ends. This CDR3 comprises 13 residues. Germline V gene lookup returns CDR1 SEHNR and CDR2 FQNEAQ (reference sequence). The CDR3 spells CASSLEGGGKLFF. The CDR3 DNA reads TGTGCCAGCAGCTTAGAGGGCGGAGGAAAACTGTTTTTT.

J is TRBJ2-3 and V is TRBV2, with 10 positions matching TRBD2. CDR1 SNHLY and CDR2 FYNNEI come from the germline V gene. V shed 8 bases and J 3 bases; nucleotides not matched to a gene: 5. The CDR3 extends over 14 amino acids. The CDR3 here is CASLSGGATDTQYF. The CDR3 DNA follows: TGTGCCAGCCTCAGCGGGGGGGCGACAGATACGCAGTATTTT.

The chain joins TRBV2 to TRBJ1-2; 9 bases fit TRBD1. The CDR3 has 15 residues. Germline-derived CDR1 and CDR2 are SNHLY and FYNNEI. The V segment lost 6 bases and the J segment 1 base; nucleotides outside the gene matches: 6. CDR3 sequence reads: CASRTGQGDNYGYTF. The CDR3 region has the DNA TGTGCCAGCAGGACGGGACAGGGAGATAACTATGGCTACACCTTC.

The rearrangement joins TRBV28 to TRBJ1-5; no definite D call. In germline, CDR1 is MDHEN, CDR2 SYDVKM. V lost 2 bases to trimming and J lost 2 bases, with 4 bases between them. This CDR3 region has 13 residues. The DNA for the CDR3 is TGTGCCAGCAGTTTAGTGGGCAATCAGCCCCAGCATTTT. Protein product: CASSLVGNQPQHF.

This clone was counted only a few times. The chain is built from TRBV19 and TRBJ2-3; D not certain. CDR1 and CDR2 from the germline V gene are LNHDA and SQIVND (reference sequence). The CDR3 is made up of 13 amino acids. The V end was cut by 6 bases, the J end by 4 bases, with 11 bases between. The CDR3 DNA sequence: TGTGCCAGTAGCTTAGGGTTTCCAGATACGCAGTATTTT. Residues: CASSLGFPDTQYF.